The 12 T cell receptor beta chains presented below share a single source sample, sequenced in a study of vaccination effects on CD4 cells after COVID-19. No antigen has been identified for these receptors. The ViraFEST assay expanded antigen-specific CD4+ T cells with viral peptide pools before sequencing. Subsequent to a culture period of 10 days, CD4+ T cells were isolated. The participants, recipients of two vaccine doses, got either BNT162b2 or mRNA-1273. Only in-frame clones appear in the TCRdb table, and some are missing; sequencing was by immunoSEQ multiplex PCR. The sample has approximately 25,000 clones; 83% are singletons. The sequenced sample was CD4+ T cells from PBMCs cultured with HCoV-NL63 spike peptides, obtained after COVID-19 vaccination. The receptors shown here come from a human donor who received a COVID-19 vaccine. Some clones in this sample may be carry-over from other donors' samples.

This clone was seen more than once but under ten times. The rearrangement uses TRBV3-1 (or the pseudogene TRBV3-2) and TRBJ1-4; D call uncertain. In germline, CDR1 is LGHDT, CDR2 YNNKEL (reference sequence). The CDR3 has 16 amino acids. The V and J ends lost 2 bases and 3 bases respectively, with 13 bases between them. The CDR3 nucleotides are TGTGCCAGCAGCCAAACCGCGACAAGGGCTAATGAAAAACTGTTTTTT. Protein product: CASSQTATRANEKLFF.

The rearrangement joins TRBV4-1 to TRBJ2-3; D is ambiguous. Germline V CDR1 and CDR2: MGHRA, YSYEKL. Trimming removed 2 bases at V and 2 bases at J, with 5 bases between. CDR3 length: 13 amino acids. This chain's CDR3 is CASSQQTTDTQYF. The DNA for the CDR3 is TGCGCCAGCAGCCAACAGACCACAGATACGCAGTATTTT.

The chain has TRBV5-6 and TRBJ1-4; D possibly corresponds to TRBD1 (5 bases). Germline loops: CDR1 SGHDT, CDR2 YYEEEE. The germline V and J ends were trimmed by 2 bases and 4 bases, with 9 bases remaining between them. The CDR3 runs 14 residues. CDR3 in amino acids: CASSLGTVNEKLFF. CDR3 nucleotide sequence: TGTGCCAGCAGCTTAGGGACGGTTAATGAAAAACTGTTTTTT.

This chain connects TRBV3-1 (or the pseudogene TRBV3-2) to TRBJ1-4; D not resolved. CDR3 size: 14 residues. Germline V gene data show CDR1 as LGHDT and CDR2 as YNNKEL (reference sequence). Deletions cut 6 bases from V and 5 bases from J, with 13 bases between. The CDR3 is CASRDRRGNEKLFF. CDR3 sequence (DNA): TGTGCCAGCAGAGACCGCAGAGGAAATGAAAAACTGTTTTTT.

The chain carries TRBV4-1 and TRBJ2-5, with 8 bases aligning to TRBD2. Per the germline V gene, CDR1 is MGHRA and CDR2 is YSYEKL. The CDR3 runs to 17 residues. V shed 0 bases, J shed 4 bases, and the junction held 10 bases outside the gene matches. This CDR3 is CASSQDTVRGGRETQYF. The CDR3 DNA follows: TGCGCCAGCAGCCAAGACACAGTACGGGGGGGCCGAGAGACCCAGTACTTC.

This clone has just one count. The chain employs TRBV7-2 and TRBJ2-1; D unclear. V shed 1 base and J shed 8 bases, with 9 bases lying between them. The germline gives CDR1 SGHTA, CDR2 FQGNSA. CDR3 length: 13 amino acids. The CDR3 here is CASSLDRGDEQFF. The CDR3 DNA follows: TGTGCCAGCAGCTTAGACCGTGGTGATGAGCAGTTCTTC.

This clone was observed a single time. This chain uses TRBV6-5 with TRBJ1-5; D perhaps matches TRBD1 (6 bases). The CDR3 is 15 residues long. V lost 6 bases to trimming and J lost 0 bases, with 12 bases between them. Germline lookup yields CDR1 MNHEY and CDR2 SVGAGI. This chain's CDR3 is CASRGGQYSNQPQHF. CDR3 in DNA: TGTGCCAGCAGGGGCGGACAGTATAGCAATCAGCCCCAGCATTTT.

CDR3 residues: CASSLGGADGVPQHF. The CDR3 DNA reads as TGTGCCAGCAGCTTGGGAGGAGCAGACGGCGTGCCCCAGCATTTT. The rearrangement uses TRBV5-8 and TRBJ1-5, with D uncertain. Trimming took off 0 bases at V and 9 bases at J, with 16 bases between the two ends. The CDR3 is 15 amino acids. In germline, CDR1 is SGHTS, CDR2 YDEGEE.

This clone was seen a handful of times. The chain recombines TRBV18 with TRBJ1-2, with a tentative D call TRBD1 (5 bases). The V and J ends lost 6 bases and 5 bases respectively, with 10 bases between them. Germline V gene sequence: CDR1 KGHSH, CDR2 LQKENI. The CDR3 sequence is 12 residues long. As DNA, the CDR3 is TGTGCCAGCTCGACGACAGATTATGGCTACACCTTC. Encoded protein: CASSTTDYGYTF.

The gene calls are TRBV5-1 and TRBJ2-5; 9 bases line up with TRBD2. CDR3 length: 16 residues. Germline V gene lookup returns CDR1 SGHRS and CDR2 YFSETQ. Trimming removed 0 bases from V and 4 bases from J; junction bases left unmatched: 7. The chain's CDR3 is CASSLVASGERETQYF. CDR3 nucleotide sequence: TGCGCCAGCAGCTTGGTGGCTAGCGGGGAACGAGAGACCCAGTACTTC.

This clone was seen only a few times. V and J are TRBV11-2 and TRBJ2-5; 8 bases map to TRBD2. Germline V gene data show CDR1 as SGHAT and CDR2 as FQNNGV. The CDR3 is 14 amino acids. Germline trimming cut 4 bases from V and 5 bases from J; bases unmatched to any gene: 6. The CDR3: CASSSGGAEETQYF. CDR3 nucleotides: TGTGCCAGCAGCTCCGGGGGGGCGGAGGAGACCCAGTACTTC.

The V gene is TRBV6-5, the J gene TRBJ1-1; D is possibly TRBD1 (6 bases). This CDR3 comprises 14 residues. The V gene's germline CDR1 is MNHEY and CDR2 SVGAGI. With 2 bases removed from V and 4 bases from J, the gap between germline ends came to 11 bases. The CDR3 reads CASSYVRGGTEAFF. CDR3 nucleotides: TGTGCCAGCAGTTACGTCAGGGGAGGCACTGAAGCTTTCTTT.